Shown below are 7 T cell receptor beta chains from a single sample sequenced in a study of T cells in Graves' hyperthyroidism and ophthalmopathy. TCR beta CDR3 regions were amplified from RNA transcripts. The study used the HTBI primer set for a first-round RT-PCR of the TCR CDR3. TCRdb recomputed calls from the multiplex PCR reads with MiXCR, one row per CDR3 protein. The data hold 37,000 or so distinct CDR3 sequences, with around half observed a single time. Sample: blood. The receptors derive from a man aged 35 to 55 with Graves' ophthalmopathy.

This clonotype was recorded many times. The gene calls are TRBV10-1 and TRBJ2-7, with 11 bases identical to TRBD2. Per the germline V gene, CDR1 is WNHNN and CDR2 is SYGVQD (reference sequence). CDR3 size: 15 residues. V dropped 5 bases and J dropped 5; count of bases not matched to a gene: 8. CDR3 nucleotides: TGCGCCAGCAGTCCCTTTAGCGGGGGGGCGGACGAGCAGTACTTC. It encodes CASSPFSGGADEQYF.

Comment on this clonotype: At one boundary the junction diverges from the germline segment, which might be a read error. The V gene is TRBV20-1, the J gene TRBJ2-2; D is perhaps TRBD1 or TRBD2 (5 bases each). Germline-derived CDR1 and CDR2 are DFQATT and SNEGSKA (reference sequence). The CDR3 is 14 amino acids. CDR3 in DNA: TGCAGTGCTAGAGCCCCGGGACGGAACCGGGGAGCTGTTTTT. Encoded protein: CSARAPGRNRGAVF.

This clonotype was counted a few times. The V and J genes are TRBV24-1 and TRBJ1-5, with D perhaps TRBD1 (5 bases). Trimming removed 7 bases at V and 4 bases at J, with 7 bases between. This CDR3 spans 12 amino acids. Germline-derived CDR1 and CDR2 are KGHDR and SFDVKD. The CDR3: CATSHRNQPQHF. The CDR3 nucleotides are TGTGCCACCAGCCACAGGAATCAGCCCCAGCATTTT.

This clonotype is a singleton in its sample. The chain's CDR3 is CASSGGNDRTGYTF. As DNA, the CDR3 is TGCGCCAGCAGCGGAGGTAATGACAGGACTGGCTACACCTTC. The V call is TRBV4-1, the J call TRBJ1-2; D possibly corresponds to TRBD1 (6 bases). V was shortened by 5 bases and J by 7 bases, with 17 bases between the two germline ends. This CDR3 has 14 amino acids. The V gene's germline CDR1 is MGHRA and CDR2 YSYEKL.

There are many counts of this clonotype. The V call is TRBV6-5, the J call TRBJ2-7; 7 nucleotides match TRBD2. V trimming: 0 bases; J trimming: 6 bases; junction bases outside the gene matches: 5. This CDR3 has 14 residues. Germline assignment: CDR1 MNHEY and CDR2 SVGAGI. CDR3 sequence: CASSYSWTSGEQYF. CDR3 DNA sequence: TGTGCCAGCAGTTACTCCTGGACTAGTGGCGAGCAGTACTTC.

The J gene is TRBJ2-2, the V gene TRBV19, with D perhaps given as TRBD1 or TRBD2 (5 bases each). Trimming stripped 7 bases from V and 7 bases from J, with 13 bases between. The germline V gene encodes CDR1 LNHDA and CDR2 SQIVND (reference sequence). This CDR3 has 13 residues. This CDR3 is CASNTGLGGELFF. The DNA of the CDR3 is TGTGCCAGTAATACGGGGCTAGGCGGGGAGCTGTTTTTT.

This chain uses TRBV19 with TRBJ2-2, with 11 bases that match TRBD2. The CDR3 length is 15 residues. From germline, CDR1 is LNHDA and CDR2 SQIVND (reference sequence). V shed 6 bases and J 0 bases; nucleotides not matched to a gene: 0. This chain's CDR3 is CASRGLAANTGELFF. CDR3 nucleotides: TGTGCCAGTAGGGGACTAGCGGCGAACACCGGGGAGCTGTTTTTT.